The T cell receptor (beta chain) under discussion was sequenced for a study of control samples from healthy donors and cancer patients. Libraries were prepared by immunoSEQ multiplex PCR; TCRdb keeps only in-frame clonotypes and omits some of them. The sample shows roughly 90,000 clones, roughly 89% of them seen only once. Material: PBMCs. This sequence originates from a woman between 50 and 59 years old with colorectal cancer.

The CDR3 sequence: CASSGGTGVYQPQHF. The DNA of the CDR3 is TGTGCCAGTAGTGGCGGGACAGGGGTTTATCAGCCCCAGCATTTT. The V and J genes are TRBV19 and TRBJ1-5; 10 nucleotides line up with TRBD1. Germline-derived CDR1 and CDR2 are LNHDA and SQIVND (reference sequence). V lost 5 bases, J lost 5 bases, and 6 bases stayed unmatched. This CDR3 comprises 15 residues.